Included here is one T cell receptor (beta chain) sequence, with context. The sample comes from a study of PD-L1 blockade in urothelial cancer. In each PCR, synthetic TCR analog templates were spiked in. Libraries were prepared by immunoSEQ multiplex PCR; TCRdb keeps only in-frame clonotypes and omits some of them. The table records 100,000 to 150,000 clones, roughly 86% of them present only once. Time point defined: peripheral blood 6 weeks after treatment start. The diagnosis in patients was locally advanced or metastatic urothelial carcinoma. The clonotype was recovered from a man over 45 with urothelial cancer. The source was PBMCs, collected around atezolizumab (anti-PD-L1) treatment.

The CDR3 loop reads CASSLQVKETQYF. CDR3 sequence (DNA): TGTGCCAGCAGTTTACAGGTTAAAGAGACCCAGTACTTC. The V call is TRBV28, the J call TRBJ2-5; D call uncertain. From germline, CDR1 is MDHEN and CDR2 SYDVKM. V was pared by 2 bases and J by 3 bases, with 7 bases between. The CDR3 is 13 amino acids.